The T cell receptor beta chain under discussion was sequenced for a study of blood T cell repertoires in COVID-19. Study summary: Some COVID-19 samples were acute and others convalescent; all came from the United States, Italy and Spain. Nucleic acid was either cDNA or gDNA, and it came from T cells, B-cell-depleted T cells, or PBMCs.

Authors' data handling: Reference gene primers were amplified, and this amplification served to estimate nucleated cell counts. Some clones are missing from TCRdb's copy, which holds only in-frame ones; the method was immunoSEQ multiplex PCR. The DNA gave D and trimming, while V, J and clone size come from that table. The sample contains almost 55,000 clones, around 84% of which appear only once. Germline assignment: CDR1 MRHNA and CDR2 SNTAGT. This CDR3 has 13 residues. The V gene lost 4 bases and the J gene lost 8 bases, with 13 bases spanning the gap. The chain employs TRBV6-4 and TRBJ2-3; tentatively, D is TRBD2 (6 bases). Specimen: peripheral blood. The source of this sequence is a human donor in a cohort sampled during active COVID-19. CDR3 residues: CASSGDSSGTQYF. In DNA, the CDR3 is TGTGCCAGCAGTGGAGATAGTAGCGGTACGCAGTATTTT.